Listed below are T cell receptor beta chains from one sample, sequenced in a study of blood T cell repertoires in COVID-19. Measured with immunoSEQ multiplex PCR; TCRdb has only the in-frame clones, and not every one. The table shows 90,000 or so clones, with around 80% occurring only once. Sample: peripheral blood. The receptors stem from a man aged 55 to 70 with acute or convalescent COVID-19. CDR3s include the opening cysteine and the closing phenylalanine or tryptophan. D genes are given only for firm matches. Rows may omit the clone size; those that give it use once, few, many or a size class.

size,V,J,D,DNA,CDR3
NA,TRBV12-3/TRBV12-4,TRBJ1-1,TRBD1,TGTGCCAGCAGTTTAAACAGGGGGCTGGGGGCTTTCTTT,CASSLNRGLGAFF
NA,TRBV19,TRBJ2-2,TRBD2,TGTGCCAGTGGGGGCGGGGGGATCCCCACCGGGGAGCTGTTTTTT,CASGGGGIPTGELFF
NA,TRBV7-9,TRBJ2-1,NA,TGTGCCAGCAGCTTAGGCGGGGTATCCTACAATGAGCAGTTCTTC,CASSLGGVSYNEQFF
NA,TRBV20-1,TRBJ2-1,NA,TGCAGTGCTAGTGGCAGGGCAGGGCAGTTCTTC,CSASGRAGQFF
NA,TRBV27,TRBJ1-5,TRBD1,TGTGCCAGCAGCTCCTCTTCTCGACAGGGCGATCAGCCCCAGCATTTT,CASSSSSRQGDQPQHF
NA,TRBV7-6,TRBJ1-5,NA,TGTGCCAGCAGCCGTGGGGGCAGGTATAGCAATCAGCCCCAGCATTTT,CASSRGGRYSNQPQHF
NA,TRBV27,TRBJ2-3,TRBD2,TGTGCCAGCAGGACTGGGAGGGGCCGCGGCACAGATACGCAGTATTTT,CASRTGRGRGTDTQYF
NA,TRBV24-1,TRBJ2-1,TRBD1,TGTGCCACCAGTGATTCCGCGCGACAGGGCTCCTACAATGAGCAGTTCTTC,CATSDSARQGSYNEQFF
NA,TRBV12-3/TRBV12-4,TRBJ1-1,NA,TGTGCCAGCAGTTTATCAGTCACTGAAGCTTTCTTT,CASSLSVTEAFF
NA,TRBV7-9,TRBJ1-6,TRBD1,TGTGCCAGCAGCCCGACAGGGGCTAATTCACCCCTCCACTTT,CASSPTGANSPLHF
NA,TRBV5-1,TRBJ2-1,TRBD1,TGCGCCAGCAGCTTGGCCCGTGGACAGGCGACACACAATGAGCAGTTCTTC,CASSLARGQATHNEQFF
NA,TRBV18,TRBJ1-1,TRBD1,TGTGCCAGCTCAGCTGGACCGGGACAGCAGAACACTGAAGCTTTCTTT,CASSAGPGQQNTEAFF
NA,TRBV19,TRBJ1-1,NA,TGTGCCAGTAGTGACGGTATCTCGAGGGTCGAAGCTTTCTTT,CASSDGISRVEAFF
few,TRBV12-3/TRBV12-4,TRBJ2-6,NA,TGTGCCTCTTTATACTCTGGGGCCAACGTCCTGACTTTC,CASLYSGANVLTF
NA,TRBV27,TRBJ2-7,TRBD2,TGTGCCAGCAAATTTACTAGCGGGGGGGCTGGGGAGCAGTACTTC,CASKFTSGGAGEQYF
NA,TRBV2,TRBJ1-2,TRBD1,TGTGCCAGCAGTGATCCAGGGGGCGGGAAAAATGGCTACACCTTC,CASSDPGGGKNGYTF
NA,TRBV13,TRBJ2-5,NA,TGTGCCAGCAGCCCCTACGGGGAAGGAGTCCAAGAGACCCAGTACTTC,CASSPYGEGVQETQYF
once,TRBV9,TRBJ2-5,NA,TGTGCCAGCAGCTCAGCAGGACTCTCCCAAGAGACCCAGTACTTC,CASSSAGLSQETQYF
NA,TRBV5-4,TRBJ1-2,NA,TGTGCCAGCAGCTTGGAACAGAACTATGGCTACACCTTC,CASSLEQNYGYTF
NA,TRBV27,TRBJ1-5,TRBD1,TGTGCCAGCAGTTCACGACAGGGTCCAAAGAATCAGCCCCAGCATTTT,CASSSRQGPKNQPQHF
NA,TRBV3-1/TRBV3-2,TRBJ2-1,NA,TGTGCCAGCAGCCAAGGTGGTTCGGTACCCAATGAGCAGTTCTTC,CASSQGGSVPNEQFF
NA,TRBV19,TRBJ2-6,NA,TGTGCCAGTAGTGGCAGGGCACCATTCTCTGGGGCCAACGTCCTGACTTTC,CASSGRAPFSGANVLTF
once,TRBV2,TRBJ1-1,TRBD1,TGTGCCAGCAGTCTTGGGACAGGGATACTTGAAGCTTTCTTT,CASSLGTGILEAFF
NA,TRBV19,TRBJ2-6,TRBD1,TGTGCCAGTAGTCCGGACAGGGCCCTCTCTGGGGCCAACGTCCTGACTTTC,CASSPDRALSGANVLTF
NA,TRBV19,TRBJ1-3,NA,TGTGCCAGTAGTAGTCACAGGGCGAGCTCTGGAAACACCATATATTTT,CASSSHRASSGNTIYF
NA,TRBV28,TRBJ2-5,TRBD2,TGTGCCAGCAGTTCCTACACATCCTCGACTAGCGGTGTTCAAGAGACCCAGTACTTC,CASSSYTSSTSGVQETQYF
NA,TRBV18,TRBJ1-5,TRBD1,TGTGCCAGCTCACCGGGACAGTCGGAGCCCCAGCATTTT,CASSPGQSEPQHF
NA,TRBV4-2,TRBJ2-3,TRBD2,TGTGCCAGCAGCGCCCCGGGGGGGCATGCAGATACGCAGTATTTT,CASSAPGGHADTQYF
NA,TRBV3-1/TRBV3-2,TRBJ2-2,TRBD2,TGTGCCAGCAGCCAAGCTAGCGGGGGGAGCAAAGCCGGGGAGCTGTTTTTT,CASSQASGGSKAGELFF
NA,TRBV4-1,TRBJ2-2,NA,TGCGCCAGCAGCACTCAGGGGTGGGGACGCACCGGGGAGCTGTTTTTT,CASSTQGWGRTGELFF
few,TRBV9,TRBJ1-5,TRBD1,TGTGCCAGCAGCGCCGGGACAGGGCCCCAGCCCCAGCATTTT,CASSAGTGPQPQHF
once,TRBV6-5,TRBJ1-2,NA,TGTGCCAGCAACCCCAGGACAGCTTTTAACTATGGCTACACCTTC,CASNPRTAFNYGYTF
NA,TRBV3-1/TRBV3-2,TRBJ2-5,TRBD2,TGTGCCAGCAGCTGGCGGGGGAACCAAGAGACCCAGTACTTC,CASSWRGNQETQYF
NA,TRBV20-1,TRBJ2-1,TRBD2,TGCAGTGGGGAGCGGGGGGCTGAGCAGTTCTTC,CSGERGAEQFF
NA,TRBV7-2,TRBJ1-2,NA,TGTGCCAGCAGCCCTGACCAGGGTGGCTACACCTTC,CASSPDQGGYTF
NA,TRBV7-6,TRBJ1-2,TRBD1,TGTGCCAGCAGCTCACAACAGGGGGCGAGTGTTGGCTACACCTTC,CASSSQQGASVGYTF
NA,TRBV28,TRBJ2-5,TRBD2,TGTGCCAGCAGGCCTAGCGGGGCCGCCCAAGAGACCCAGTACTTC,CASRPSGAAQETQYF
NA,TRBV11-2,TRBJ2-1,TRBD2,TGTGCCAGCAGCTTCACTAGCGGGACCTACAATGAGCAGTTCTTC,CASSFTSGTYNEQFF
NA,TRBV7-9,TRBJ2-3,TRBD2,TGTGCCAGCAGCTTGCCCCTACTAGCGGGGAGCACAGATACGCAGTATTTT,CASSLPLLAGSTDTQYF
NA,TRBV9,TRBJ1-3,NA,TGTGCCAGCAGCGTAAGGGGGGGGAGCCCTGGAAACACCATATATTTT,CASSVRGGSPGNTIYF
NA,TRBV24-1,TRBJ2-3,NA,TGTGCCACCAGTGATTCCAGGGGCGCAGATACGCAGTATTTT,CATSDSRGADTQYF
once,TRBV18,TRBJ2-5,TRBD2,TGTGCCAGCTCAGAACAGCGGGAGTTAGAGACCCAGTACTTC,CASSEQRELETQYF